The source of this T cell receptor (beta chain) is a study of blood T cell repertoires in COVID-19. The overall study: Samples of COVID-19 (acute and convalescent) were obtained from the United States, Italy and Spain.

This clone was counted a few times. Libraries were prepared by immunoSEQ multiplex PCR; TCRdb keeps only in-frame clonotypes and omits some of them. Among about 140,000 clones listed, 84% were seen once. The germline V and J ends were trimmed by 2 bases and 4 bases, with 14 bases remaining between them. The length of the CDR3 is 15 residues. Germline V gives CDR1 KGHDR, CDR2 SFDVKD. Cohort allocation depended upon clinical history that participants reported. Each exposed participant met a COVID-19 case in the 2 weeks preceding study entry. Sequenced input: PBMCs or T cells enriched from blood (not recorded which). The chain combines TRBV24-1 with TRBJ2-7; D is ambiguous. The TCR sequence derives from a young woman who had been exposed to COVID-19. The CDR3 DNA reads as TGTGCCACCAGTGATTCGAGACTGAACAATTACGAGCAGTACTTC. This encodes CATSDSRLNNYEQYF.